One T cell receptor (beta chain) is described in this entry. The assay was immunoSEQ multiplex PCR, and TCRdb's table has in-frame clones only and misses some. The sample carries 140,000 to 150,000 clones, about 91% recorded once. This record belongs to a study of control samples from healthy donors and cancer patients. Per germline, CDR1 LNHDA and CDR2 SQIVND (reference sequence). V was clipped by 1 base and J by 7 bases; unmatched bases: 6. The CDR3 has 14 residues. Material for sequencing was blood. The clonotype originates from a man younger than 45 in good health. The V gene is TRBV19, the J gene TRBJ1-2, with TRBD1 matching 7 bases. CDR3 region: CASSIGGGPTGYTF. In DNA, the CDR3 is TGTGCCAGTAGTATAGGAGGGGGCCCTACTGGCTACACCTTC. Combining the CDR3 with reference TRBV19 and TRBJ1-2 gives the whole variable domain DGGITQSPKYLFRKEGQNVTLSCEQNLNHDAMYWYRQDPGQGLRLIYYSQIVNDFQKGDIAEGYSVSREKKESFPLTVTSAQKNPTAFYLCASSIGGGPTGYTFGSGTRLTVV.